The 26 T cell receptor beta chains reported below all come from one sample, sequenced in a study of blood T cells in healthy people across ages. Using a J-beta primer mix together with a sample-barcoded 5' primer, a second PCR was run for roughly 6 to 12 cycles. TCRdb analysed the 5' RACE reads with MiXCR anew, one entry per CDR3 protein. The sample holds 650,000 to 800,000 distinct CDR3 sequences; approximately 52% are singletons and the top ten take roughly 13%. Sequenced input: blood. The origin of the receptors is a woman of 80 years or more in good health.

This clonotype has just a few counts. The chain is built from TRBV4-2 and TRBJ1-2; perhaps TRBD1 as D (5 bases). This CDR3 is built from 13 residues. Germline V CDR1 and CDR2: LGHNA, YNFKEQ. V lost 2 bases and J lost 6, with 10 bases in between. This chain's CDR3 is CASSQLGGDGYTF. The CDR3 region has the DNA TGTGCCAGCAGCCAACTGGGGGGGGATGGCTACACCTTC.

The V and J genes are TRBV12-3 or TRBV12-4 and TRBJ2-4; D is unclear. V dropped 4 bases and J dropped 5 bases, with 15 bases sitting between them. The CDR3 consists of 15 residues. CDR3 sequence: CASSWTRVAQNIQYF. CDR3 nucleotide sequence: TGTGCCAGCAGTTGGACCCGGGTGGCCCAAAACATTCAGTACTTC.

The CDR3 here is CASSPRTGPREKLFF. The CDR3, as DNA: TGTGCCAGCAGCCCCAGGACAGGACCGCGCGAAAAACTGTTTTTT. V and J are TRBV7-2 and TRBJ1-4; 7 nucleotides line up with TRBD1. With V trimmed by 5 bases and J by 8 bases, 11 bases remained unmatched. CDR3 length: 15 amino acids. CDR1 SGHTA and CDR2 FQGNSA come from the germline V gene. Based on the CDR3 plus reference TRBV7-2 and TRBJ1-4, the full variable domain is GAGVSQSPSNKVTEKGKDVELRCDPISGHTALYWYRQSLGQGLEFLIYFQGNSAPDKSGLPSDRFSAERTGGSVSTLTIQRTQQEDSAVYLCASSPRTGPREKLFFGSGTQLSVL.

The rearrangement links TRBV5-5 to TRBJ1-1; a weak D match, TRBD1 (5 bases). This CDR3 contains 14 residues. V gave up 7 bases and J gave up 6 bases, with 19 bases separating them. CDR1 is SGHKS and CDR2 is YYEKEE in the germline V gene (reference sequence). The CDR3 protein is CASRRGWGSAEAFF. The CDR3 DNA is TGTGCCAGCCGCAGAGGTTGGGGGTCGGCTGAAGCTTTCTTT.

This clonotype was counted only a few times. V gene TRBV4-1 combines with J gene TRBJ2-2; D gene ambiguous. This CDR3 has 14 residues. CDR1 MGHRA and CDR2 YSYEKL come from the germline V gene. The V end lost 1 base, the J end lost 8 bases, and 11 bases lay between the germline ends. The CDR3 here is CASSQGLGWGELFF. DNA for the CDR3: TGCGCCAGCAGCCAAGGTTTGGGTTGGGGGGAGCTGTTTTTT.

V gene TRBV3-1 combines with J gene TRBJ2-5; the D is unclear. The V end lost 2 bases, the J end lost 3 bases, and 10 bases lay between the germline ends. Germline-derived CDR1 and CDR2 are LGHDT and YNNKEL (reference sequence). The CDR3 is 14 residues long. CDR3 protein: CASSQRNGKETQYF. The CDR3 region has the DNA TGTGCCAGCAGCCAACGGAATGGGAAAGAGACCCAGTACTTC.

This clonotype appeared many times. The rearrangement uses TRBV2 and TRBJ2-5, with 8 nucleotides matching TRBD1. The V gene end was trimmed by 5 bases and the J gene end by 5 bases; junction bases not matched to a gene: 7. This CDR3 spans 14 amino acids. Germline assignment: CDR1 SNHLY and CDR2 FYNNEI. CDR3 nucleotides: TGTGCCAGCAGTAGGACAGGGAATAGGGAGACCCAGTACTTC. Translated: CASSRTGNRETQYF.

CDR3 DNA: TGTGCCAGCAGTGCGACGGCGCTCTATAATTCACCCCTCCACTTT. Translated, it gives CASSATALYNSPLHF. This rearrangement joins TRBV25-1 to TRBJ1-6; no definite D call. Germline values: CDR1 MGHDK, CDR2 SYGVNS. V gave up 4 bases and J gave up 3 bases, with 10 bases separating them. CDR3 length equals 15 residues.

Only a few counts were recorded for this clonotype. V and J are TRBV10-3 and TRBJ2-5, with TRBD1 matching over 9 bases. Germline-derived CDR1 and CDR2 are ENHRY and SYGVKD. Trimming cost V 6 bases and J 2 bases; bases outside gene matches: 7. CDR3 size: 15 residues. The CDR3 DNA reads as TGTGCCATCAGGACAGGGGGACCCGAACAAGAGACCCAGTACTTC. This codes for CAIRTGGPEQETQYF.

Details on this clonotype: A much larger clone lies a single base off, so this may be a read error. V usage is TRBV5-1 and J usage is TRBJ1-2, with 7 bases that match TRBD1. Germline V gene data show CDR1 as SGHRS and CDR2 as YFSETQ. The CDR3 totals 14 residues. In DNA form, the CDR3 reads TGCGCCAGCAGCAGGGACAGCGGTAACGATGGCTACACCTTC. Amino acid sequence: CASSRDSGNDGYTF. Variable domain in full (rest from reference TRBV5-1 and TRBJ1-2): KAGVTQTPRYLIKTRGQQVTLSCSPISGHRSVSWYQQTPGQGLQFLFEYFSETQRNKGNFPGRFSGRQFSNSRSEMNVSTLELGDSALYLCASSRDSGNDGYTFGSGTRLTVV.

The rearrangement links TRBV25-1 to TRBJ2-5; D possibly matches TRBD1 or TRBD2 (5 bases each). This CDR3 spans 17 amino acids. V lost 3 bases and J lost 1, with 18 bases in between. Germline V gives CDR1 MGHDK, CDR2 SYGVNS. The CDR3 loop is CASSEVGLTGLQETQYF. The CDR3 bases are TGTGCCAGCAGTGAGGTCGGACTTACAGGCCTCCAAGAGACCCAGTACTTC.

This clonotype showed up many times. This sequence joins TRBV20-1 and TRBJ2-7; D ambiguous. This CDR3 contains 12 residues. The germline gives CDR1 DFQATT, CDR2 SNEGSKA (reference sequence). V lost 0 bases and J 6 bases, leaving 9 bases between the germline ends. In DNA, the CDR3 is TGCAGTGCTAGAGATCACCGTTCCGAGCAGTACTTC. This codes for CSARDHRSEQYF.

In this sample, this clonotype turned up many times. V usage is TRBV11-2 and J usage is TRBJ2-1, with 8 bases lining up with TRBD2. Germline-derived CDR1 and CDR2 are SGHAT and FQNNGV. Germline trimming cut 2 bases from V and 9 bases from J; bases unmatched to any gene: 12. CDR3 length equals 16 residues. The CDR3: CASSLKGSGIYVEQFF. DNA of the CDR3: TGTGCCAGCAGCTTAAAGGGTAGCGGGATATATGTTGAGCAGTTCTTC.

This clonotype was seen a few times. V is TRBV9 and J is TRBJ1-2, with 8 bases that match TRBD1. There are 14 residues in the CDR3. Germline CDR1 and CDR2: SGDLS and YYNGEE. V trimming: 4 bases; J trimming: 7 bases; junction bases outside the gene matches: 9. The CDR3 DNA sequence: TGTGCCAGCAGCCCCGGACAGGGTATTAGTGGCTACACCTTC. As protein: CASSPGQGISGYTF.

This chain joins TRBV20-1 and TRBJ2-3; D might be TRBD2 (6 bases). CDR3 size: 14 residues. The germline V and J ends were trimmed by 5 bases and 4 bases, with 16 bases remaining between them. CDR1 is DFQATT, CDR2 SNEGSKA, per germline (reference sequence). In DNA, the CDR3 is TGCAGTGCTCGGACTGGCGGGGCGGCAGATACGCAGTATTTT. Amino acid sequence: CSARTGGAADTQYF.

This sequence joins TRBV2 and TRBJ2-5; D gene ambiguous. Germline V gives CDR1 SNHLY, CDR2 FYNNEI. Trimming stripped 4 bases from V and 2 bases from J, with 8 bases between. This CDR3 region has 13 residues. CDR3 loop: CASSGEVQETQYF. The CDR3 coding sequence is TGTGCCAGCAGTGGCGAAGTACAAGAGACCCAGTACTTC.

The J gene is TRBJ1-5, the V gene TRBV12-3 or TRBV12-4, with 11 bases that match TRBD1. V shed 6 bases, J shed 7 bases, and the junction held 11 bases outside the gene matches. This CDR3 is built from 16 residues. The CDR3: CASRDGQGAVGQPQHF. The CDR3 DNA follows: TGTGCCAGCAGAGATGGACAGGGGGCGGTAGGACAGCCCCAGCATTTT.

The J gene is TRBJ2-6, the V gene TRBV20-1; D is undetermined. V shed 2 bases and J shed 7 bases, with 18 bases lying between them. This CDR3 is 16 amino acids long. Germline-derived CDR1 and CDR2 are DFQATT and SNEGSKA (reference sequence). CDR3 protein: CSARKGPEGGANVLTF. The CDR3 DNA sequence: TGCAGTGCTAGAAAGGGTCCAGAAGGCGGTGCCAACGTCCTGACTTTC.

This rearrangement joins TRBV4-3 to TRBJ1-4; D unclear. The germline V and J ends were trimmed by 0 bases and 7 bases, with 12 bases remaining between them. CDR1 and CDR2 (germline): LGHNA, YSLEER. This CDR3 is built from 15 residues. CDR3 nucleotides: TGCGCCAGCAGCCAAGACTTCGGAAATGGTGAAAAACTGTTTTTT. Translation gives CASSQDFGNGEKLFF.

With respect to this clonotype: This clone may be a read error of a much larger clone one base away. CDR3 region: CASKSGQSNNEQFF. CDR3 sequence (DNA): TGTGCCAGCAAGTCGGGACAGTCCAACAATGAGCAGTTCTTC. V and J are TRBV7-9 and TRBJ2-1; the match to TRBD1 covers 7 bases. This CDR3 comprises 14 residues. The J segment lost 5 bases and the V segment lost 7 bases, leaving 8 bases of the junction unmatched. The germline gives CDR1 SEHNR, CDR2 FQNEAQ (reference sequence).

The CDR3 DNA follows: TGTGCCAGCAGCTCCAGCGGGGGTGGGGCAGATACGCAGTATTTT. It specifies CASSSSGGGADTQYF. This chain links TRBV11-2 with TRBJ2-3; TRBD2 matches at 8 bases. There are 15 residues in the CDR3. Germline CDR1 is SGHAT and CDR2 is FQNNGV. The V gene end was trimmed by 4 bases and the J gene end by 4 bases; junction bases not matched to a gene: 7.

This chain connects TRBV29-1 to TRBJ2-5; D is possibly TRBD2 (6 bases). V was pared by 8 bases and J by 2 bases, with 15 bases between. There are 13 residues in the CDR3. CDR1 SQVTM and CDR2 ANQGSEA come from the germline V gene. CDR3 region: CSHFGTLQETQYF. The CDR3 coding sequence is TGCAGCCACTTCGGGACTCTGCAAGAGACCCAGTACTTC.

The chain links TRBV28 to TRBJ1-1; 12 bases are a match to TRBD1. This CDR3 is built from 15 residues. With 4 bases clipped from V and 2 bases from J, the junction kept 2 bases outside the gene matches. Germline V gene sequence: CDR1 MDHEN, CDR2 SYDVKM. The CDR3 coding sequence is TGTGCCAGCAGTTGGGGGACAGGGGGCAACACTGAAGCTTTCTTT. This sequence encodes CASSWGTGGNTEAFF.

Only a few counts were recorded for this clonotype. Given a much more abundant clone one base away, this may be a read error. This chain joins TRBV18 and TRBJ2-5; D ambiguous. Trimming stripped 8 bases from V and 0 bases from J, with 7 bases between. The CDR3 consists of 12 residues. Germline V gives CDR1 KGHSH, CDR2 LQKENI. The CDR3 DNA reads as TGTGCCAGCGCAGAGGACCAAGAGACCCAGTACTTC. Its translation: CASAEDQETQYF. Full variable domain (outside the CDR3, taken from reference TRBV18 and TRBJ2-5): NAGVMQNPRHLVRRRGQEARLRCSPMKGHSHVYWYRQLPEEGLKFMVYLQKENIIDESGMPKERFSAEFPKEGPSILRIQQVVRGDSAAYFCASAEDQETQYFGPGTRLLVL.

There are a few counts of this clonotype. The chain employs TRBV12-3 or TRBV12-4 and TRBJ2-3; D remains unclear. This CDR3 comprises 12 residues. V dropped 6 bases and J dropped 4 bases, with 8 bases sitting between them. Here the CDR3 reads CASRFLADTQYF. The CDR3 coding sequence is TGTGCCAGCAGATTTCTGGCAGATACGCAGTATTTT.

V gene TRBV18 combines with J gene TRBJ1-2; a weak D match, TRBD1 (6 bases). The V end lost 4 bases, the J end lost 11 bases, and 20 bases lay between the germline ends. The germline V gene has CDR1 KGHSH and CDR2 LQKENI. This CDR3 region has 14 residues. CDR3 bases: TGTGCCAGCTCACAGCGCGACAGGTCTATCGGTTACACCTTC. Amino acid sequence: CASSQRDRSIGYTF.